These 12 T cell receptor beta chains originate from one sample sequenced in a study of blood T cell repertoires in COVID-19. Generated by immunoSEQ multiplex PCR, the TCRdb table keeps only in-frame clones and is missing some. The sample yields about 160,000 clones, 70% to 90% seen once. The sequencing sample was made of peripheral blood. These receptors originate from a woman aged 55-69 years with COVID-19, enrolled during active disease.

The J gene is TRBJ2-3, the V gene TRBV19, with 7 bases matching TRBD2. The CDR3 is 16 residues long. Per the germline V gene, CDR1 is LNHDA and CDR2 is SQIVND (reference sequence). V was pared by 5 bases and J by 0 bases, with 8 bases of the junction left unmatched. CDR3 sequence reads: CASSSRDSGSTDTQYF. The DNA of the CDR3 is TGTGCCAGTAGTTCCCGAGATAGCGGGAGCACAGATACGCAGTATTTT.

The genes are TRBV9 and TRBJ2-2; TRBD2 is a possible D gene (5 bases). Deletions cut 4 bases from V and 5 bases from J, with 18 bases between. The CDR3 length is 16 residues. Germline V gene lookup returns CDR1 SGDLS and CDR2 YYNGEE. The CDR3 is CASSSVRSSGTGELFF. The CDR3 DNA sequence: TGTGCCAGCAGCTCCGTGAGATCTTCGGGAACCGGGGAGCTGTTTTTT. The variable domain in full, completed from reference TRBV9 and TRBJ2-2, reads DSGVTQTPKHLITATGQRVTLRCSPRSGDLSVYWYQQSLDQGLQFLIQYYNGEERAKGNILERFSAQQFPDLHSELNLSSLELGDSALYFCASSSVRSSGTGELFFGEGSRLTVL.

The DNA of the CDR3 is TGTGCCAGCAGCGTAGCAGTGAGCGCACACAATGAGCAGTTCTTC. It specifies CASSVAVSAHNEQFF. The V call is TRBV9, the J call TRBJ2-1; D gene unclear. CDR3 size: 15 residues. Trimming pared 0 bases from V and 5 bases from J, leaving 12 bases between. In germline, CDR1 is SGDLS, CDR2 YYNGEE.

The J gene is TRBJ1-5, the V gene TRBV9; 10 bases match TRBD1. J gave up 7 bases and V 3 bases, and 4 bases lay outside the gene matches. Germline CDR1 and CDR2: SGDLS and YYNGEE. CDR3 length: 14 amino acids. The CDR3: CASSAGTGEQPQHF. The CDR3 nucleotides read TGTGCCAGCAGCGCCGGGACAGGGGAGCAGCCCCAGCATTTT.

J is TRBJ1-2 and V is TRBV6-5, with 7 bases identical to TRBD1. The CDR3 is 13 amino acids. The germline CDR1 and CDR2 sequences are MNHEY and SVGAGI. V gave up 10 bases and J gave up 4 bases; unmatched junction bases: 9. CDR3 region: CATQQGSGYGYTF. CDR3 coding DNA: TGTGCCACTCAACAGGGGAGCGGCTATGGCTACACCTTC.

V gene TRBV11-2 combines with J gene TRBJ2-7, with D possibly matching TRBD2 (5 bases). With 4 bases removed from V and 7 bases from J, the gap between germline ends came to 17 bases. CDR3 length: 14 residues. Germline assignment: CDR1 SGHAT and CDR2 FQNNGV. The CDR3: CASSSGFTLGEQYV. The CDR3, as DNA: TGTGCCAGCAGCTCGGGATTTACTTTAGGGGAGCAGTACGTC.

This sequence joins TRBV18 and TRBJ2-1; D might be TRBD2 (5 bases). The length of the CDR3 is 15 residues. The germline CDR1 and CDR2 sequences are KGHSH and LQKENI. V lost 0 bases, J lost 4 bases, and 10 bases lay in between. This chain's CDR3 is CASSPPSGGYNEQFF. DNA of the CDR3: TGTGCCAGCTCACCACCCAGCGGAGGTTACAATGAGCAGTTCTTC. Full variable domain (rest looked up from reference TRBV18 and TRBJ2-1): NAGVMQNPRHLVRRRGQEARLRCSPMKGHSHVYWYRQLPEEGLKFMVYLQKENIIDESGMPKERFSAEFPKEGPSILRIQQVVRGDSAAYFCASSPPSGGYNEQFFGPGTRLTVL.

V usage is TRBV5-1 and J usage is TRBJ2-3; no reliable D call. CDR3 length: 12 amino acids. Trimming removed 7 bases at V and 5 bases at J, with 11 bases between. CDR1 and CDR2 (germline): SGHRS, YFSETQ. In nucleotides, the CDR3 is TGCGCCAGCGCCGTGAAGCAAGATACGCAGTATTTT. It codes for CASAVKQDTQYF. Combining the CDR3 with reference TRBV5-1 and TRBJ2-3 gives the whole variable domain KAGVTQTPRYLIKTRGQQVTLSCSPISGHRSVSWYQQTPGQGLQFLFEYFSETQRNKGNFPGRFSGRQFSNSRSEMNVSTLELGDSALYLCASAVKQDTQYFGPGTRLTVL.

This rearrangement joins TRBV18 to TRBJ1-4, with 7 nucleotides matching TRBD1. The ends lost 2 bases at V and 2 bases at J; junction bases unmatched: 2. CDR3 size: 15 residues. Per germline, CDR1 KGHSH and CDR2 LQKENI. CDR3 sequence: CASSPGTATNEKLFF. The CDR3 region has the DNA TGTGCCAGCTCACCAGGGACAGCCACTAATGAAAAACTGTTTTTT.

The chain carries TRBV19 and TRBJ1-2; possibly TRBD1 for D (5 bases). Trimming pared 5 bases from V and 7 bases from J, leaving 14 bases between. Germline V gene data show CDR1 as LNHDA and CDR2 as SQIVND (reference sequence). The CDR3 has 13 residues. The DNA of the CDR3 is TGTGCCAGTAGTCTGTGGACATCCAGTGGCTACACCTTC. Its protein product is CASSLWTSSGYTF.

The chain couples TRBV10-3 to TRBJ1-1, with D unclear. V was pared by 7 bases and J by 4 bases, with 16 bases between. The CDR3 has 14 amino acids. Germline CDR1 is ENHRY and CDR2 is SYGVKD. The CDR3 here is CAIKPTGSITEAFF. CDR3 sequence (DNA): TGTGCCATCAAACCGACCGGGAGTATCACTGAAGCTTTCTTT.

The chain combines TRBV5-1 with TRBJ1-2; TRBD1 might be the D (6 bases). This CDR3 has 14 amino acids. Trimming stripped 1 base from V and 4 bases from J, with 11 bases between. CDR1 is SGHRS, CDR2 YFSETQ, per germline. CDR3 protein: CASSLNTGPYGYTF. The CDR3 DNA reads as TGCGCCAGCAGCTTGAACACAGGGCCCTATGGCTACACCTTC.